Listed below are T cell receptor beta chains from one sample, sequenced in a study of beta chain features in type 1 diabetes. Assay used: immunoSEQ multiplex PCR; TCRdb lists only in-frame clones, some missing. Of 100,000 to 150,000 clones listed, approximately 15% were seen once; the top ten hold about 2.4%. What was sequenced was central memory CD4+ T cells from blood. These receptors originate from a man between 18 and 29 years old with type 1 diabetes. Both conserved end residues are part of each CDR3. A D gene is named only where the DNA matches it firmly. Size tells how often a clone was seen (once, few, many) or the class of an expanded clone, and some rows leave it out.

v_call	clone_size	d_call	j_call	cdr3_aa	cdr3_nt
TRBV6-5	NA	TRBD1	TRBJ2-5	CASSRDRGGETQYF	TGTGCCAGCAGTCGAGACAGGGGTGGAGAGACCCAGTACTTC
TRBV5-6	once	TRBD2	TRBJ2-3	CASDTSGGTDTQYF	TGTGCCAGCGACACGAGCGGGGGTACAGATACGCAGTATTTT
TRBV7-7	few	NA	TRBJ2-5	CASSLAEGRGQETQYF	TGTGCTAGCAGCTTGGCAGAGGGTAGGGGCCAAGAGACCCAGTACTTC
TRBV4-3	few	NA	TRBJ2-5	CASSQEFSIKTQYF	TGCGCCAGCAGCCAAGAGTTCTCTATAAAGACCCAGTACTTC
TRBV28	few	NA	TRBJ1-1	CASRYTGLNTEAFF	TGTGCCAGCAGATACACAGGGCTGAACACTGAAGCTTTCTTT
TRBV10-3	few	NA	TRBJ2-5	CAISESTGAQETQYF	TGTGCCATCAGTGAGTCGACAGGCGCCCAAGAGACCCAGTACTTC
TRBV7-2	NA	NA	TRBJ2-1	CASSSYLGGDEQFF	TGTGCCAGCAGCTCCTACCTGGGGGGCGATGAGCAGTTCTTC
TRBV14	few	NA	TRBJ2-6	CASSNSGANVLTF	TGTGCCAGCAGCAACTCTGGGGCCAACGTCCTGACTTTC
TRBV29-1	NA	NA	TRBJ1-1	CSVSRSGAEAFF	TGCAGCGTTTCGCGGTCAGGAGCTGAAGCTTTCTTT
TRBV9	few	NA	TRBJ2-6	CASSVIAGAYSGANVLTF	TGTGCCAGCAGCGTCATAGCAGGAGCCTACTCTGGGGCCAACGTCCTGACTTTC
TRBV23-1	many	NA	TRBJ2-1	CASGGSQSYNEQFF	TGCGCCAGCGGCGGTTCGCAGTCCTACAATGAGCAGTTCTTC
TRBV5-4	NA	NA	TRBJ2-6	CASSPPGLEANVLTF	TGTGCCAGCAGCCCGCCCGGGCTGGAGGCCAACGTCCTGACTTTC
TRBV15	few	NA	TRBJ2-6	CATSRNQLSGANVLTF	TGTGCCACCAGCAGAAACCAGCTCTCTGGGGCCAACGTCCTGACTTTC
TRBV18	few	NA	TRBJ1-1	CASSPQNLRGSTEAFF	TGTGCCAGCTCACCACAAAACCTTCGGGGAAGCACTGAAGCTTTCTTT
TRBV28	NA	NA	TRBJ1-6	CASNGGGNSPLHF	TGTGCCAGCAACGGGGGAGGGAATTCACCCCTCCACTTT
TRBV2	NA	NA	TRBJ2-5	CASRGPGLQETQYF	TGTGCCAGCAGGGGACCGGGACTCCAAGAGACCCAGTACTTC
TRBV7-2	NA	NA	TRBJ2-3	CASSSTTDTQYF	TGTGCCAGCAGCTCAACCACAGATACGCAGTATTTT
TRBV2	NA	TRBD2	TRBJ2-7	CASSEAETSLHEQYF	TGTGCCAGCAGTGAAGCGGAGACTAGCCTTCACGAGCAGTACTTC
TRBV7-8	NA	NA	TRBJ1-6	CASQDNSPLHF	TGTGCCAGCCAGGATAATTCACCCCTCCACTTT
TRBV7-9	few	TRBD1	TRBJ2-7	CASSPDRDRGESEQYF	TGTGCCAGCAGCCCCGACCGGGACAGGGGCGAGAGCGAGCAGTACTTC
TRBV6-5	NA	TRBD2	TRBJ2-5	CASSRPGLAQETQYF	TGTGCCAGCAGCCGTCCGGGACTAGCGCAAGAGACCCAGTACTTC
TRBV7-8	NA	TRBD1	TRBJ2-3	CASSQGTYGTGLTDTQYF	TGTGCCAGCAGCCAGGGTACATACGGGACAGGGCTCACAGATACGCAGTATTTT
TRBV19	few	TRBD1	TRBJ2-4	CASSMWDSPFGNIQYF	TGTGCCAGTAGTATGTGGGACAGCCCGTTTGGAAACATTCAGTACTTC
TRBV7-2	NA	TRBD2	TRBJ2-1	CASTPRGTSGSYNEQFF	TGTGCCAGCACCCCGCGCGGGACTAGCGGCTCCTACAATGAGCAGTTCTTC
TRBV30	few	TRBD1	TRBJ1-3	CAWDRDRGNTIYF	TGTGCCTGGGACCGGGACAGGGGAAACACCATATATTTT
TRBV9	medium-sized	TRBD2	TRBJ2-1	CASSALAGTYNEQFF	TGTGCCAGCAGCGCCCTAGCGGGGACTTACAATGAGCAGTTCTTC
TRBV2	few	NA	TRBJ2-5	CASRGSPDGTQYF	TGTGCCAGCAGGGGGTCACCTGACGGGACCCAGTACTTC
TRBV2	NA	TRBD2	TRBJ2-1	CASSDQRDVNEQFF	TGTGCCAGCAGTGACCAGCGGGATGTGAATGAGCAGTTCTTC
TRBV18	many	NA	TRBJ2-2	CASSPSDVTGELFF	TGTGCCAGCTCACCGTCTGACGTAACCGGGGAGCTGTTTTTT
TRBV4-2	many	NA	TRBJ1-1	CASSQEKRNTEAFF	TGTGCCAGCAGCCAAGAAAAGCGAAACACTGAAGCTTTCTTT
TRBV30	NA	NA	TRBJ1-3	CAWSVWAGAYSGNTIYF	TGTGCCTGGAGTGTATGGGCAGGCGCCTACTCTGGAAACACCATATATTTT
TRBV21-1	NA	NA	TRBJ2-7	CASSKVREQYF	TGTGCCAGCAGCAAAGTGCGGGAGCAGTACTTC
TRBV2	few	NA	TRBJ2-7	CASSGSYEQYF	TGTGCCAGCAGTGGATCCTACGAGCAGTACTTC
TRBV2	NA	NA	TRBJ2-5	CASSVFAGRQETQYF	TGTGCCAGCAGTGTGTTCGCAGGACGGCAAGAGACCCAGTACTTC
TRBV7-2	NA	NA	TRBJ2-7	CASSLQGTGTYEQYF	TGTGCCAGCAGCTTACAGGGGACGGGTACCTACGAGCAGTACTTC
TRBV9	few	NA	TRBJ2-1	CASSARNEQFF	TGTGCCAGCAGCGCGCGAAATGAGCAGTTCTTC
TRBV7-2	NA	TRBD1	TRBJ2-5	CASSLSRGRETQYF	TGTGCCAGCAGCTTAAGTAGGGGGCGGGAGACCCAGTACTTC
TRBV5-1	few	TRBD2	TRBJ2-1	CASSLSSLADYNEQFF	TGCGCCAGCAGCTTGTCGAGTCTAGCGGACTACAATGAGCAGTTCTTC
TRBV9	few	NA	TRBJ2-3	CASSQRLAHTDTQYF	TGTGCCAGCAGCCAAAGACTCGCCCACACAGATACGCAGTATTTT
TRBV7-9	few	TRBD1	TRBJ1-2	CASSFSPTGTTNYGYTF	TGTGCCAGCAGCTTCTCGCCGACAGGGACCACTAACTATGGCTACACCTTC
TRBV19	NA	TRBD1	TRBJ2-1	CASSTRPGQGSGEQFF	TGTGCCAGTAGTACCCGTCCGGGACAGGGTTCAGGTGAGCAGTTCTTC
TRBV28	NA	NA	TRBJ2-7	CASKTRSYEQYF	TGTGCCAGCAAGACCCGTTCTTACGAGCAGTACTTC
TRBV2	few	NA	TRBJ2-5	CASSGQETQYF	TGTGCCAGCAGTGGACAAGAGACCCAGTACTTC